Listed below are T cell receptor beta chains from one sample, sequenced in a study of blood T cells in healthy people across ages. TCRdb re-analysed the 5' RACE reads in MiXCR, keeping a single row per CDR3 protein. Altogether under 2 million distinct CDR3 sequences are present, about 31% being singletons, with the ten largest covering around 11%. Sequenced input: blood. These TCRs come from a woman aged 25 to 39 in good health. The CDR3 runs from the conserved cysteine through the conserved F or W. Fields, in order: J gene, clone size, D gene, V gene, CDR3 length, CDR3 DNA, CDR3 protein. A D gene is named only where the DNA matches it firmly. Part of the rows lack a size; the others show once, few, many or a class for expanded clones.

TRBJ2-7	.	TRBD2	TRBV7-9	14	TGTGCCAGCAGCTTATCTAGCGGGAGGGCCGGGCAGTACTTC	CASSLSSGRAGQYF
TRBJ2-1	.	.	TRBV4-2	13	TGTGCCAGCAGCCAAGGGACCCTCAATGAGCAGTTCTTC	CASSQGTLNEQFF
TRBJ2-3	.	TRBD2	TRBV6-5	18	TGTGCCAGCAGTTACACCACGGGACTAGCGGGAGTTGTAGATACGCAGTATTTT	CASSYTTGLAGVVDTQYF
TRBJ2-5	.	.	TRBV6-1	13	TGTGCCAGCAGAGGTAACAGGAGAGAGACCCAGTACTTC	CASRGNRRETQYF
TRBJ2-5	.	.	TRBV9	16	TGTGCCAGCAGCGATGAAGGAAGGGTGGACCAAGAGACCCAGTACTTC	CASSDEGRVDQETQYF
TRBJ2-5	few	.	TRBV5-1	15	TGCGCCAGCAGCTTGGACCGGGGGATCCAAGAGACCCAGTACTTC	CASSLDRGIQETQYF
TRBJ2-1	.	.	TRBV28	14	TGTGCCAGCAGTTCCTGGAGGAGGATGGATGAGCAGTTCTTC	CASSSWRRMDEQFF
TRBJ1-1	.	.	TRBV11-2	18	TGTGCCAGCAGCCCAAAGGGTATAAAGACAGAAAATGTGTCTGAAGCTTTCTTT	CASSPKGIKTENVSEAFF
TRBJ2-7	.	.	TRBV3-1	14	TGTGCCAGCAGCCAAGATGGGCGGGTCGGCGAGCAGTACTTC	CASSQDGRVGEQYF
TRBJ2-7	few	TRBD2	TRBV7-2	18	TGTGCCAGCAGCTTAGTCGGGACTAGCGGCCTAAGCTCCTACGAGCAGTACTTC	CASSLVGTSGLSSYEQYF
TRBJ2-5	.	.	TRBV4-1	15	TGCGCCAGCAGCCAAGTCGGACCGCGATCGGAGACCCAGTACTTC	CASSQVGPRSETQYF
TRBJ1-5	many	.	TRBV4-1	15	TGCGCCAGCAGCTCGGGACGGTACCCCTTGATGGCCCAGCATTTT	CASSSGRYPLMAQHF
TRBJ2-3	.	.	TRBV7-9	13	TGTGCCAGCGCCGACTTGACCCGCGATACGCAGTATTTT	CASADLTRDTQYF
TRBJ1-5	.	.	TRBV12-3/TRBV12-4	15	TGTGCCAGCAGTGCCCGAGGGGGGGAAAATCAGCCCCAGCATTTT	CASSARGGENQPQHF
TRBJ2-7	.	TRBD2	TRBV30	15	TGTGCCTGGAGTGTCTCTAGCGGGGGGGCCTACGAGCAGTACTTC	CAWSVSSGGAYEQYF
TRBJ2-2	.	.	TRBV20-1	15	TGCAGTGCTGAGAGTGGGTCAGGGCGGACCGGGGAGCTGTTTTTT	CSAESGSGRTGELFF
TRBJ2-3	once	.	TRBV2	17	TGTGCCAGCAGTGTATCCCCAGGGGGAGGGCCGGGAGATACGCAGTATTTT	CASSVSPGGGPGDTQYF
TRBJ1-1	.	.	TRBV5-1	15	TGCGCCAGCAGCACTGGACAGAACTTGAACACTGAAGCTTTCTTT	CASSTGQNLNTEAFF
TRBJ1-1	.	TRBD1	TRBV20-1	12	TGCAGTGCTGCAGGGGGTCGGACTGAAGCTTTCTTT	CSAAGGRTEAFF
TRBJ2-7	.	.	TRBV5-5	15	TGTGCCAGCTCCGCTACGACTAACCTCTTCTACGAGCAGTACTTC	CASSATTNLFYEQYF
TRBJ2-5	many	TRBD2	TRBV6-2/TRBV6-3	16	TGTGCCAGCAGTTACAGCACTAGCGGGCCTCAAGAGACCCAGTACTTC	CASSYSTSGPQETQYF
TRBJ2-1	.	.	TRBV10-3	13	TGTGCCAGCGACCGGGACGGACGCAATGAGCAGTTCTTC	CASDRDGRNEQFF
TRBJ2-7	.	TRBD1	TRBV6-5	15	TGTGCCAGCAGACCCCGGGACAGTTACCCCTACGAGCAGTACTTC	CASRPRDSYPYEQYF
TRBJ1-1	.	.	TRBV5-1	14	TGCGCCAGCACACTCCAGGGGATTAACACTGAAGCTTTCTTT	CASTLQGINTEAFF
TRBJ2-3	.	.	TRBV5-1	13	TGCACCAGCAGCTTGGGCAGCACAGATACGCAGTATTTT	CTSSLGSTDTQYF
TRBJ2-1	.	.	TRBV5-6	14	TGTGCCAGCAGCTTGACCGACCTCTACAATGAGCAGTTCTTC	CASSLTDLYNEQFF
TRBJ2-2	.	.	TRBV3-1	16	TGTGCCAGCAGCCAAGTATCTGGGATGAACACCGGGGAGCTGTTTTTT	CASSQVSGMNTGELFF
TRBJ1-2	.	TRBD1	TRBV5-1	17	TGCGCCAGCAGCTTTGGGCCTAGGGGGACAGGGGACTATGGCTACACCTTC	CASSFGPRGTGDYGYTF
TRBJ2-7	.	.	TRBV6-2/TRBV6-3	14	TGTGCCAGCAGACCCGGGCTGAGGACCTACGAGCAGTACTTC	CASRPGLRTYEQYF
TRBJ1-1	many	.	TRBV29-1	12	TGCAGCGTTTCCGCTCGAGACACTGAAGCTTTCTTT	CSVSARDTEAFF
TRBJ2-3	few	.	TRBV6-6	16	TGTGCCAGCAGTTACGGACAGCTCGATCGGGCAGATACGCAGTATTTT	CASSYGQLDRADTQYF
TRBJ2-3	.	TRBD2	TRBV9	16	TGTGCCAGCAGCGTAGGGGCGGGGGGAAAAACAGATACGCAGTATTTT	CASSVGAGGKTDTQYF
TRBJ1-1	.	.	TRBV20-1	15	TGCAGTGCTAAAAATAGTAAGACAGCGAACACTGAAGCTTTCTTT	CSAKNSKTANTEAFF
TRBJ1-2	few	.	TRBV24-1	14	TGTGCCACCAGTGGGAAAGGATCTAACTATGGCTACACCTTC	CATSGKGSNYGYTF
TRBJ1-2	.	TRBD1	TRBV29-1	12	TGCAGCGGGTCACAGGGGGCGGATGGCTACACCTTC	CSGSQGADGYTF
TRBJ2-3	.	TRBD2	TRBV27	16	TGTGCCAGCAGTTTGGCGGGAGGTTTGAGCACGGATACGCAGTATTTT	CASSLAGGLSTDTQYF
TRBJ2-1	once	TRBD1	TRBV11-2	16	TGTGCCAGCAGCTCACAGGGGTTGGGGCAATACAATGAGCAGTTCTTC	CASSSQGLGQYNEQFF
TRBJ2-3	once	TRBD2	TRBV27	16	TGTGCCAGCAGCTCCGGACTAGCGGGTAGCGCAGATACGCAGTATTTT	CASSSGLAGSADTQYF
TRBJ2-3	.	TRBD2	TRBV10-2	20	TGCGCCAGCAGTGAATCGTTTTGGAGCGGGAGACGATTGGCCACAGATACGCAGTATTTT	CASSESFWSGRRLATDTQYF
TRBJ2-5	.	TRBD2	TRBV7-2	16	TGTGCCAGCAGCTTAACTAGCGGGGGGGCCGAGGAGACCCAGTACTTC	CASSLTSGGAEETQYF
TRBJ2-1	.	.	TRBV6-2/TRBV6-3	15	TGTGCCAGCAGTTTCCGGGACTTTACGTACAATGAGCAGTTCTTC	CASSFRDFTYNEQFF
TRBJ1-1	.	.	TRBV5-1	14	TGCGCCAGCAGCTTCCCGACAGGGAACACTGAAGCTTTCTTT	CASSFPTGNTEAFF
TRBJ1-1	.	.	TRBV29-1	13	TGCAGCGTTGCGGCCAACCCGAACACTGAAGCTTTCTTT	CSVAANPNTEAFF
TRBJ1-1	.	.	TRBV7-9	12	TGTGCCAGCAGCTCTCCCCACGGAAGGGCTTTCTTT	CASSSPHGRAFF
TRBJ2-3	.	.	TRBV30	15	TGTGCCTGGAGTCACGTGGGGAGACCCACAGATACGCAGTATTTT	CAWSHVGRPTDTQYF
TRBJ2-7	.	.	TRBV5-4	13	TGTGCCAGCAGCTCCGTGACCCCCTTGGAGCAGTACTTC	CASSSVTPLEQYF
TRBJ1-6	.	.	TRBV7-9	15	TGTGCCAGCAGCGGGGATGGCAGGGGTAATTCACCCCTCCACTTT	CASSGDGRGNSPLHF
TRBJ2-3	.	.	TRBV2	12	TGTGCCTGCAGGCCACAGGAAGATACGCAGTATTTT	CACRPQEDTQYF